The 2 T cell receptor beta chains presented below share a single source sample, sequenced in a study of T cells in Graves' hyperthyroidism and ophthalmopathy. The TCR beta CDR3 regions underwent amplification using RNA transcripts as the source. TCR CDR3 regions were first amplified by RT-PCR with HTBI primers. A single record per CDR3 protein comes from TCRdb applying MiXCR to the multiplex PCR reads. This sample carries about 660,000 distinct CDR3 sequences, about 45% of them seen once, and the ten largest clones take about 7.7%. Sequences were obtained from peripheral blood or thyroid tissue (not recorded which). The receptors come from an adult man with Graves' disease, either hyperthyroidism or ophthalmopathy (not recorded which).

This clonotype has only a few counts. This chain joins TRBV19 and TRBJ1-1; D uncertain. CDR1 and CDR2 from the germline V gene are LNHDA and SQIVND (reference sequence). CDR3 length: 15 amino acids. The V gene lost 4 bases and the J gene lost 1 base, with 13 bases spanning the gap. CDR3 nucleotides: TGTGCCAGTAGTAACGGACCGACCCGGAACACTGAAGCTTTCTTT. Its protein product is CASSNGPTRNTEAFF.

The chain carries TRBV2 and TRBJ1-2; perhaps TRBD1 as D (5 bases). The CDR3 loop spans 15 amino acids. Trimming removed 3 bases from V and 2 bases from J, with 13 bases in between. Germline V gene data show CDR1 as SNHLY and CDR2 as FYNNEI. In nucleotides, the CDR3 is TGTGCCAGCAGTGATGGGGTCAGGGCAAACTATGGCTACACCTTC. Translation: CASSDGVRANYGYTF.